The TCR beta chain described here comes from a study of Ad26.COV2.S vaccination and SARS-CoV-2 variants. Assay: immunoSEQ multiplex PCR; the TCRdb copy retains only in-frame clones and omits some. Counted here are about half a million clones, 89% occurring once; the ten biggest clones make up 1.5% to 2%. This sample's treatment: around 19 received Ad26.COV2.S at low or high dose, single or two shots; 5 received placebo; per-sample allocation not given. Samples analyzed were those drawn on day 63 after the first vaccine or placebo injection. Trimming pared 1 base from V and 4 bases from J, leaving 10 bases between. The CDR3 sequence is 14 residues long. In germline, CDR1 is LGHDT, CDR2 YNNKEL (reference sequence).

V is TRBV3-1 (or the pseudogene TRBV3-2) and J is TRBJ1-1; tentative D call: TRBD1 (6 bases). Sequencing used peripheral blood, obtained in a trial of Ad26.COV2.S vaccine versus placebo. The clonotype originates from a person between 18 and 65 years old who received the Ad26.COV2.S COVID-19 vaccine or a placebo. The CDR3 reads CASSQALRGTEAFF. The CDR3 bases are TGTGCCAGCAGCCAAGCACTCAGGGGCACTGAAGCTTTCTTT.